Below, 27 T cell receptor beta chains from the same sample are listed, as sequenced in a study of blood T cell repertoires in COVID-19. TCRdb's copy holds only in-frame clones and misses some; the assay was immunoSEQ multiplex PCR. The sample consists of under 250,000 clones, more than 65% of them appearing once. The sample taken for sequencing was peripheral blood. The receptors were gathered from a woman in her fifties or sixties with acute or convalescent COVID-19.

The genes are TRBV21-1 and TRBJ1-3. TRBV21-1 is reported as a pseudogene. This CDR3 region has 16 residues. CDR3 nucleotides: TGTGCCAGCAGCAACCCACCAGAGGGATCTGGAAACACCATATATTTT. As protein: CASSNPPEGSGNTIYF.

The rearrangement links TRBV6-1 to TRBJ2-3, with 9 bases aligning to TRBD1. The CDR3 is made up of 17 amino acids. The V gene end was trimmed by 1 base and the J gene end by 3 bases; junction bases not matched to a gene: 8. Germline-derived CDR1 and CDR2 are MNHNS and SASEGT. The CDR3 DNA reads TGTGCCAGCAGTGAAGGCTTCGGGACAGGGCTTACAGATACGCAGTATTTT. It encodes CASSEGFGTGLTDTQYF.

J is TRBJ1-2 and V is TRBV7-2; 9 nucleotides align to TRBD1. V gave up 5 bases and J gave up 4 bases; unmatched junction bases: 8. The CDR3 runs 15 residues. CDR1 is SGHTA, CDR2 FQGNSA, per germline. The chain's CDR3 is CASSRPTGGGYGYTF. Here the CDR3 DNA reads TGTGCCAGCAGCCGCCCCACAGGGGGCGGCTATGGCTACACCTTC.

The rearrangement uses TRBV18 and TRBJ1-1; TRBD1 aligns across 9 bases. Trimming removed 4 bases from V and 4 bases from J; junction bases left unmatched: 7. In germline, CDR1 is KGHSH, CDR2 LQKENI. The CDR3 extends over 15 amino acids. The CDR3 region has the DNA TGTGCCAGCTCACAACCGGGACAGGGTTTCACTGAAGCTTTCTTT. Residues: CASSQPGQGFTEAFF.

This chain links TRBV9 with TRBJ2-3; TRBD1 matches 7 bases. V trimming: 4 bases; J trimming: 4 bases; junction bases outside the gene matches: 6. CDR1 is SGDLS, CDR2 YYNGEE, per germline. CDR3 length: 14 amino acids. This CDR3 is CASSPGGHPDTQYF. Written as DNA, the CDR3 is TGTGCCAGCAGCCCAGGGGGACATCCAGATACGCAGTATTTT.

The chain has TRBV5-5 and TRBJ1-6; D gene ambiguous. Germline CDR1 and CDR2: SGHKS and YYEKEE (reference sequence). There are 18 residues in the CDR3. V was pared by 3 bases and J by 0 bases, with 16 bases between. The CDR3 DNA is TGTGCCAGCAGCTCAGATGTGGGCAAAAACTCCTATAATTCACCCCTCCACTTT. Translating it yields CASSSDVGKNSYNSPLHF. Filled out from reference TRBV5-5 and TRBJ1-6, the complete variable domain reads DAGVTQSPTHLIKTRGQQVTLRCSPISGHKSVSWYQQVLGQGPQFIFQYYEKEERGRGNFPDRFSARQFPNYSSELNVNALLLGDSALYLCASSSDVGKNSYNSPLHFGNGTRLTVT.

DNA for the CDR3: TGTGCCAGCAGTTCACAAACTAGAGTCCAAGAGACCCAGTACTTC. Encoded protein: CASSSQTRVQETQYF. This chain joins TRBV6-5 and TRBJ2-5; D perhaps matches TRBD2 (5 bases). V lost 4 bases to trimming and J lost 1 base, with 13 bases between them. The CDR3 is 15 residues long. Germline CDR1 reads MNHEY; CDR2 reads SVGAGI.

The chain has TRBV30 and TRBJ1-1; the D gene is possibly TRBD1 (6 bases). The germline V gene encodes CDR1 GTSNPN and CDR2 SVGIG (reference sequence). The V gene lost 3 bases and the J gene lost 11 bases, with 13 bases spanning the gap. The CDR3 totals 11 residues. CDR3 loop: CAWRQGWDAFF. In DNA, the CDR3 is TGTGCCTGGAGACAGGGTTGGGATGCTTTCTTT. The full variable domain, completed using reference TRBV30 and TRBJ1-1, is SQTIHQWPATLVQPVGSPLSLECTVEGTSNPNLYWYRQAAGRGLQLLFYSVGIGQISSEVPQNLSASRPQDRQFILSSKKLLLSDSGFYLCAWRQGWDAFFGQGTRLTVV.

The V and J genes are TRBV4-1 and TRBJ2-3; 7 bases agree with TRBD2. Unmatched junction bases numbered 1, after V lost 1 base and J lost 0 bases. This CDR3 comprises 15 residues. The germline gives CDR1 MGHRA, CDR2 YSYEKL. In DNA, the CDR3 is TGCGCCAGCAGCCAAGGCGGGAGTAGCACAGATACGCAGTATTTT. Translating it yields CASSQGGSSTDTQYF.

DNA of the CDR3: TGTGCCAGCAGCCCCGGGTCCCTGTACACTGAAGCTTTCTTT. It specifies CASSPGSLYTEAFF. The chain has TRBV7-2 and TRBJ1-1; no clear D. This CDR3 region has 14 residues. Germline values: CDR1 SGHTA, CDR2 FQGNSA. Deletions cut 5 bases from V and 3 bases from J, with 13 bases between.

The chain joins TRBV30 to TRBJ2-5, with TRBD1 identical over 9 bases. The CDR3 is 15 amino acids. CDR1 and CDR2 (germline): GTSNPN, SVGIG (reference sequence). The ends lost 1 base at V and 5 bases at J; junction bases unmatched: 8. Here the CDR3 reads CAWSAGTGRGETQYF. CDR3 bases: TGTGCCTGGAGTGCCGGGACAGGGCGTGGGGAGACCCAGTACTTC.

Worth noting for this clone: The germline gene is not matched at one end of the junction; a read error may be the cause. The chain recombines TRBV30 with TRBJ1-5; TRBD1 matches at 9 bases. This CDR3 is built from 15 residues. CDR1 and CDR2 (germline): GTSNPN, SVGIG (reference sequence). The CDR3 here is CAWSTPGTGYQPQHF. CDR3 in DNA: TGTGCCTGGAGTACGCCCGGGACAGGGTATCAGCCACAGCATTTT.

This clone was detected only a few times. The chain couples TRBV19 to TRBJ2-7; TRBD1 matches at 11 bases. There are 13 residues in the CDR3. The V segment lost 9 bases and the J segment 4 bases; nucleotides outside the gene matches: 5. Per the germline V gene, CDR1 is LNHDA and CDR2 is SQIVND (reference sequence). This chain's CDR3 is CASRGTGGYEQYF. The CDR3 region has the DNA TGTGCCAGCCGTGGGACAGGGGGTTACGAGCAGTACTTC. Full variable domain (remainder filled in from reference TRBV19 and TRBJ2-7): DGGITQSPKYLFRKEGQNVTLSCEQNLNHDAMYWYRQDPGQGLRLIYYSQIVNDFQKGDIAEGYSVSREKKESFPLTVTSAQKNPTAFYLCASRGTGGYEQYFGPGTRLTVT.

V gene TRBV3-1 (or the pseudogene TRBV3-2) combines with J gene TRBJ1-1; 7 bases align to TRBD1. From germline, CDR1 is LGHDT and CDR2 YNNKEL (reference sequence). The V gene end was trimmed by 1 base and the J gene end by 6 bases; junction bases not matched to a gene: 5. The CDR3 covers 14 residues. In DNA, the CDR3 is TGTGCCAGCAGCCAAGGTCAGGGGGAATCTGAAGCTTTCTTT. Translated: CASSQGQGESEAFF.

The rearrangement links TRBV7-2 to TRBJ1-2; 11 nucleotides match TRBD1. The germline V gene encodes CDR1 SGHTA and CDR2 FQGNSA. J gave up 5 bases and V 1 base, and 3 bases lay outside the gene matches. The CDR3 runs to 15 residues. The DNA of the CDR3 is TGTGCCAGCAGCTTAGTTGGGACAGGGGGGTATGGCTACACCTTC. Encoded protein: CASSLVGTGGYGYTF.

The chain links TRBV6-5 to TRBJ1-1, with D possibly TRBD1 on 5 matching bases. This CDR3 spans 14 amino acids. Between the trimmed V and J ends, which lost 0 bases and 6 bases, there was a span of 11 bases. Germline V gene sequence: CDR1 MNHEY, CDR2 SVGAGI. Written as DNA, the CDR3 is TGTGCCAGCAGTTACTCAGGGGCCCTCCCTGAAGCTTTCTTT. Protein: CASSYSGALPEAFF.

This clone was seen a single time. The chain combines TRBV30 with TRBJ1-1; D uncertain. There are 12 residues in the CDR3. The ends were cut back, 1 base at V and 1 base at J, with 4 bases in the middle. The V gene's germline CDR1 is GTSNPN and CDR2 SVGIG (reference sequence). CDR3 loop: CAWSGQNTEAFF. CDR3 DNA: TGTGCCTGGAGTGGACAGAACACTGAAGCTTTCTTT.

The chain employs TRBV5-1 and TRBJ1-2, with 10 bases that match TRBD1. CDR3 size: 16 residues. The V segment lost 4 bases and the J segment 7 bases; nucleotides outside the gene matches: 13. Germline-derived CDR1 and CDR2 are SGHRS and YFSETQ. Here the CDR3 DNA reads TGCGCCAGCAGCCCGGGGCCGGACAGGGGGGTATCTGGCTACACCTTC. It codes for CASSPGPDRGVSGYTF.

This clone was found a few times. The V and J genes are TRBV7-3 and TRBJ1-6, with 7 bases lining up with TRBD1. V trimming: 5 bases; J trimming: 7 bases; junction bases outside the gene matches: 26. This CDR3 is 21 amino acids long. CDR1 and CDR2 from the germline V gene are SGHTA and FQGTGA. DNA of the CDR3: TGTGCCAGCAGCCAGCCGCCGCGACAGGGCGCCACACGAACCCCCAATTCACCCCTCCACTTT. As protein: CASSQPPRQGATRTPNSPLHF.

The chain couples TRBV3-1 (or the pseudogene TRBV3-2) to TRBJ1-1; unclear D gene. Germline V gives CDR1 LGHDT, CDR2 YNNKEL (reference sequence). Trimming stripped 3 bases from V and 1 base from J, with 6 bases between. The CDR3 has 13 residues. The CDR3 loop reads CASSHNRNTEAFF. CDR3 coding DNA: TGTGCCAGCAGCCACAACAGGAACACTGAAGCTTTCTTT.

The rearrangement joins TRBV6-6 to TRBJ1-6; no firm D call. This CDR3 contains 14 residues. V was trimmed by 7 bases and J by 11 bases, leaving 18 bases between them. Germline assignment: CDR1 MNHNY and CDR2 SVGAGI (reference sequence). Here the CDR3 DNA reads TGTGCCAGCACCGATGCCCCGCAGATGGCACCCCTCCACTTT. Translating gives CASTDAPQMAPLHF.

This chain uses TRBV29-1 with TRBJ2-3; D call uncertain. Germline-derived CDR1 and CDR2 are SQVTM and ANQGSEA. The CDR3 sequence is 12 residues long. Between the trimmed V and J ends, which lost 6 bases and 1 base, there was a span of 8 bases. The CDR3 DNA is TGCAGCGTGGCTGTTGGCACAGATACGCAGTATTTT. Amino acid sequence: CSVAVGTDTQYF.

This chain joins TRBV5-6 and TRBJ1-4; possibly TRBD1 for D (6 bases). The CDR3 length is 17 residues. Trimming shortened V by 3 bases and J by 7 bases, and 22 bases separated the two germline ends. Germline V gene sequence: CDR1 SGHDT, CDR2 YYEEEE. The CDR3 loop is CASSSALERGMGEKLFF. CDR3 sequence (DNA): TGTGCCAGCAGCTCGGCCCTGGAAAGGGGGATGGGTGAAAAACTGTTTTTT.

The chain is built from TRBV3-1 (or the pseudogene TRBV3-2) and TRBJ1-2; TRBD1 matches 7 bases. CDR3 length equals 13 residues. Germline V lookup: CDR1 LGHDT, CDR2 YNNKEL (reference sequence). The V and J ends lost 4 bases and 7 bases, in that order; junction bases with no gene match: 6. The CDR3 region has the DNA TGTGCCAGCAGCCCCTTGACAGGGCTTGGCTACACCTTC. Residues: CASSPLTGLGYTF.

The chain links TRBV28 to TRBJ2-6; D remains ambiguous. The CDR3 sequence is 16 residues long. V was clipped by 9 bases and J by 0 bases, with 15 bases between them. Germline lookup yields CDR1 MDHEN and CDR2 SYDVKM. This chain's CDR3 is CASSTVKSSGANVLTF. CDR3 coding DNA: TGTGCCAGTAGCACGGTGAAAAGCTCTGGGGCCAACGTCCTGACTTTC.

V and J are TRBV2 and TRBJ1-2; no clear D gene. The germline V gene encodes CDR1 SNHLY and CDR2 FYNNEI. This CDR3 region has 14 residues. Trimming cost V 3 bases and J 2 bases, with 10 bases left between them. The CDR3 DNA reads TGTGCCAGCAGTGAGGAGGGAACGAACTATGGCTACACCTTC. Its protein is CASSEEGTNYGYTF.

CDR3 sequence: CAWTGTVNTEAFF. CDR3 DNA sequence: TGTGCCTGGACAGGGACAGTGAACACTGAAGCTTTCTTT. The chain couples TRBV30 to TRBJ1-1, with TRBD1 matching 7 bases. CDR1 and CDR2 (germline): GTSNPN, SVGIG (reference sequence). The length of the CDR3 is 13 residues. Trimming cost V 4 bases and J 0 bases; bases outside gene matches: 2. Drawing the rest from reference TRBV30 and TRBJ1-1, the complete variable domain is SQTIHQWPATLVQPVGSPLSLECTVEGTSNPNLYWYRQAAGRGLQLLFYSVGIGQISSEVPQNLSASRPQDRQFILSSKKLLLSDSGFYLCAWTGTVNTEAFFGQGTRLTVV.